This T cell receptor (beta chain) was identified during a study of beta chain features in type 1 diabetes. It was one heparinised blood draw, averaging around 110 mL, that each donor gave. The CDR3 length is 16 residues. Trimming shortened V by 0 bases and J by 5 bases, and 14 bases separated the two germline ends. In germline, CDR1 is SGHRS, CDR2 YFSETQ. The whole isolated RNA underwent reverse transcription, so sequencing captured expressed TCRB transcripts. TCRdb keeps only in-frame clones here, not all; method: immunoSEQ multiplex PCR. The sample carries about 900,000 clones, about a sixth recorded once.

This chain joins TRBV5-1 and TRBJ2-2; the D call may be TRBD1 or TRBD2 (6 bases each). The specimen sequenced was naive CD4+ T cells from blood. The receptor comes from a woman aged 18-29 years in good health. The CDR3 coding sequence is TGCGCCAGCAGCTTGGCCCCGGGGGCAGGTACCGGGGAGCTGTTTTTT. It codes for CASSLAPGAGTGELFF.